The 8 T cell receptor beta chains reported below all come from one sample, sequenced in a study of chemoradiotherapy in HPV16-positive cancers. Method: immunoSEQ multiplex PCR; TCRdb's copy keeps in-frame clones and lacks some. The sample holds some 5,000 clones, more than 85% seen once. Sample collection occurred from a patient who underwent chemoradiotherapy. The receptors were sampled from a human donor with HPV-associated anogenital cancer.

V usage is TRBV2 and J usage is TRBJ1-5; D gene ambiguous. Trimming cost V 7 bases and J 6 bases, with 13 bases left between them. CDR1 and CDR2 (germline): SNHLY, FYNNEI. The CDR3 runs 13 residues. The CDR3 spells CASKYSHSQPQHF. The CDR3 DNA follows: TGTGCCAGCAAGTATTCCCACTCTCAGCCCCAGCATTTT.

CDR3 residues: CASRTSGGDEQFF. The CDR3 DNA reads TGTGCCAGCAGGACTAGCGGGGGCGATGAGCAGTTCTTC. This chain connects TRBV2 to TRBJ2-1, with 12 bases lining up with TRBD2. The V and J ends lost 6 bases and 8 bases, in that order; junction bases with no gene match: 2. Germline values: CDR1 SNHLY, CDR2 FYNNEI. CDR3 length: 13 residues.

The rearrangement joins TRBV5-7 to TRBJ1-6, with D hard to call. TRBV5-7 is given ORF status, its function remaining uncertain. Trimming pared 2 bases from V and 7 bases from J, leaving 19 bases between. The CDR3 is made up of 17 amino acids. The CDR3 region has the DNA TGTGCCAGCAGCTTAGATGGGTCGGCTCCGGGGAATTCACCCCTCCACTTT. Its protein is CASSLDGSAPGNSPLHF.

This clone showed up just once. This rearrangement joins TRBV19 to TRBJ2-7; D may match TRBD1 or TRBD2 (5 bases each). The CDR3 is 12 amino acids. The V end was cut by 3 bases, the J end by 3 bases, with 6 bases between. Per germline, CDR1 LNHDA and CDR2 SQIVND (reference sequence). The CDR3 DNA reads TGTGCCAGTAGTATGGGGGACTACGAGCAGTACTTC. Its protein product is CASSMGDYEQYF.

The chain recombines TRBV4-1 with TRBJ1-1; D is possibly TRBD1 (6 bases). Germline-derived CDR1 and CDR2 are MGHRA and YSYEKL. This CDR3 contains 13 residues. Trimming shortened V by 4 bases and J by 4 bases, and 10 bases separated the two germline ends. CDR3 in DNA: TGCGCCAGCAGCCGTCCAGGGGCCACTGAAGCTTTCTTT. Translation gives CASSRPGATEAFF.

This sequence joins TRBV5-6 and TRBJ1-1, with D unclear. Germline V lookup: CDR1 SGHDT, CDR2 YYEEEE. With 4 bases removed from V and 8 bases from J, the gap between germline ends came to 9 bases. This CDR3 region has 11 residues. The CDR3 reads CASSLGWEAFF. The CDR3 nucleotides read TGTGCCAGCAGCCTAGGTTGGGAAGCTTTCTTT.

The chain combines TRBV6-1 with TRBJ1-2, with TRBD1 identical over 7 bases. Germline assignment: CDR1 MNHNS and CDR2 SASEGT. The CDR3 has 13 residues. V dropped 7 bases and J dropped 8; count of bases not matched to a gene: 10. CDR3 nucleotides: TGTGCCAGCAAAGAAAGACAGGGCGGCGGCTACACCTTC. Its protein product is CASKERQGGGYTF.

V is TRBV7-9 and J is TRBJ2-1; D unclear. The germline V gene encodes CDR1 SEHNR and CDR2 FQNEAQ (reference sequence). V dropped 8 bases and J dropped 6 bases, with 8 bases sitting between them. The CDR3 is 11 residues long. The DNA of the CDR3 is TGTGCCAGCGGCTCTGGCAATGAGCAGTTCTTC. Amino acid sequence: CASGSGNEQFF.